This TCR beta chain was sequenced in a study of naive and memory T cell subsets. Amplification of ligated cDNA took four PCR rounds with SP2 and nested alpha and beta constant primers. TCRdb re-called the UMI-ligation and nested PCR reads with MiXCR, one entry per CDR3 protein. The repertoire holds some 30,000 distinct CDR3 sequences, with about 6.7% as singletons. Trimming removed 3 bases at V and 6 bases at J, with 29 bases between. The CDR3 consists of 18 residues. Germline V gene lookup returns CDR1 DFQATT and CDR2 SNEGSKA (reference sequence). The treatment: skin biopsy from PPD injection site in Mantoux-positive individual. An oligonucleotide containing a UMI was ligated to the 3' end of TCR cDNA.

The rearrangement uses TRBV20-1 and TRBJ1-1; tentative D call: TRBD1 (6 bases). Sequences were derived from skin, sampled from a tuberculin skin test site. The receptor's source is an adult in good health. The CDR3 DNA reads as TGCAGTGCTAGCCGTTTCGGAAGCGGGTCAGGGGTACGGGCTGAAGCTTTCTTT. Its protein is CSASRFGSGSGVRAEAFF.